The 27 T cell receptor beta chains presented below share a single source sample, sequenced in a study of shared clonotypes between healthy human individuals. Profiled with immunoSEQ multiplex PCR; TCRdb holds only in-frame clones, not every one. The sample has some 800,000 clones, more than 85% seen once. CD45RO-negative CD8 cells positively selected for CCR7 made up the naive population, which excluded terminally differentiated effector memory CD45RA+ cells. The sample comprised naive CD8+ T cells sorted from blood. These receptor sequences come from a man aged 30 to 39 in good health.

This clone was seen once. CDR3 amino acids: CASSWTQGALDEQYF. The CDR3 region has the DNA TGTGCCAGCAGTTGGACCCAGGGGGCACTCGACGAGCAGTACTTC. The rearrangement joins TRBV6-6 to TRBJ2-7, with TRBD1 matching over 8 bases. CDR3 length: 15 residues. Trimming cost V 4 bases and J 5 bases; bases outside gene matches: 10. Germline assignment: CDR1 MNHNY and CDR2 SVGAGI (reference sequence).

The rearrangement links TRBV12-5 to TRBJ2-1; D may be TRBD1 (5 bases). Germline V gene lookup returns CDR1 LGHNT and CDR2 FRNRAP. The V end lost 7 bases, the J end lost 7 bases, and 23 bases lay between the germline ends. The CDR3 extends over 16 amino acids. The CDR3 reads CASAGAGSSPTNEQFF. In DNA, the CDR3 is TGTGCTAGTGCTGGGGCCGGGTCCTCTCCCACGAATGAGCAGTTCTTC.

The chain uses TRBV7-9 and TRBJ2-5; 13 positions agree with TRBD2. After removal of 5 bases from V and 5 bases from J, the junction contained 8 bases not matched to a gene. The germline CDR1 and CDR2 sequences are SEHNR and FQNEAQ (reference sequence). This CDR3 comprises 16 residues. The CDR3 protein is CASSPRTSGSEETQYF. DNA of the CDR3: TGTGCCAGCAGCCCAAGGACTAGCGGGAGTGAGGAGACCCAGTACTTC.

The V and J genes are TRBV4-1 and TRBJ2-7, with 12 bases aligning to TRBD2. The germline V gene encodes CDR1 MGHRA and CDR2 YSYEKL. CDR3 length: 15 residues. The junction had 6 bases not matched to a gene; V was cut back by 4 bases and J by 5 bases. CDR3: CASSPGTSGLNEQYF. The CDR3 DNA sequence: TGCGCCAGCAGCCCCGGGACTAGCGGGCTCAACGAGCAGTACTTC.

The V gene is TRBV18, the J gene TRBJ2-5, with D tentatively TRBD2 (6 bases). The ends were cut back, 0 bases at V and 5 bases at J, with 13 bases in the middle. The germline V gene encodes CDR1 KGHSH and CDR2 LQKENI. This CDR3 is built from 15 residues. For the CDR3, the DNA is TGTGCCAGCTCACCACCTCAGGCCGCGGGGGAGACCCAGTACTTC. The encoded protein is CASSPPQAAGETQYF.

The chain recombines TRBV7-9 with TRBJ2-1, with 11 bases that match TRBD2. V was clipped by 2 bases and J by 8 bases; unmatched bases: 11. The CDR3 runs 17 residues. CDR1 and CDR2 (germline): SEHNR, FQNEAQ (reference sequence). The CDR3 region is CASSLNLETSGTHEQFF. DNA for the CDR3: TGTGCCAGCAGCTTAAATCTAGAGACTAGCGGGACGCATGAGCAGTTCTTC.

The rearrangement joins TRBV7-8 to TRBJ2-3, with D possibly being TRBD1 or TRBD2 (5 bases each). The CDR3 runs to 16 residues. V shed 5 bases and J shed 0 bases, with 15 bases lying between them. Germline V gene data show CDR1 as SGHVS and CDR2 as FQNEAQ. CDR3 region: CASSPTWGSSTDTQYF. CDR3 sequence (DNA): TGTGCCAGCAGCCCCACATGGGGGTCTAGCACAGATACGCAGTATTTT.

V is TRBV28 and J is TRBJ2-5; 9 bases map to TRBD2. Germline CDR1 MDHEN, CDR2 SYDVKM. The trim removed 3 bases at V and 5 bases at J, leaving 10 bases unmatched. This CDR3 contains 16 residues. As DNA, the CDR3 is TGTGCCAGCAGTTTGGGGACTAGCAAATATGAGGAGACCCAGTACTTC. Translation: CASSLGTSKYEETQYF.

This clone was recorded only once. The chain carries TRBV10-3 and TRBJ2-7; TRBD1 matches at 7 bases. The CDR3 has 15 amino acids. CDR1 ENHRY and CDR2 SYGVKD come from the germline V gene. Trimming removed 2 bases from V and 1 base from J; junction bases left unmatched: 5. The CDR3, as DNA: TGTGCCATCAGTGAGCCAGGGGGTAGGTCCTACGAGCAGTACTTC. This encodes CAISEPGGRSYEQYF.

The rearrangement links TRBV6-1 to TRBJ2-2; D unclear. Germline V lookup: CDR1 MNHNS, CDR2 SASEGT. CDR3 size: 12 residues. V was clipped by 6 bases and J by 1 base, with 3 bases between them. Written as DNA, the CDR3 is TGTGCCAGCAGGCTGAACACCGGGGAGCTGTTTTTT. Its translation: CASRLNTGELFF.

About this clone: The sample has other DNA sequences that encode this CDR3 too. The chain is built from TRBV5-1 and TRBJ2-7; the D is unclear. V was shortened by 0 bases and J by 5 bases, with 3 bases between the two germline ends. CDR1 is SGHRS and CDR2 is YFSETQ in the germline V gene. CDR3 length: 11 amino acids. The CDR3 spells CASSLGNEQYF. Here the CDR3 DNA reads TGCGCCAGCAGCTTGGGTAACGAGCAGTACTTC.

This clone was found once. V is TRBV4-1 and J is TRBJ2-1, with TRBD1 matching 10 bases. The CDR3 is 18 amino acids. Trimming took 0 bases from V and 2 from J; bases not matched to a gene: 7. Germline loops: CDR1 MGHRA, CDR2 YSYEKL. CDR3 nucleotide sequence: TGCGCCAGCAGCCAAGAATCTCTGGGACAGGGGACCTACAATGAGCAGTTCTTC. Its translation is CASSQESLGQGTYNEQFF.

The chain couples TRBV5-1 to TRBJ2-5; D may be TRBD1 (5 bases). Trimming removed 1 base at V and 5 bases at J, with 12 bases between. Germline V gives CDR1 SGHRS, CDR2 YFSETQ. The CDR3 is 14 amino acids. CDR3 residues: CASSLRSAGETQYF. CDR3 bases: TGCGCCAGCAGCTTGCGGAGTGCAGGGGAGACCCAGTACTTC.

This clone appeared a single time. The rearrangement uses TRBV28 and TRBJ1-3, with 9 bases that match TRBD1. The CDR3 has 16 residues. The V and J ends lost 4 bases and 4 bases, in that order; junction bases with no gene match: 8. The germline V gene encodes CDR1 MDHEN and CDR2 SYDVKM. The CDR3 protein is CASSYTGTGPGNTIYF. CDR3 coding DNA: TGTGCCAGCAGTTATACCGGGACAGGGCCCGGAAACACCATATATTTT.

The rearrangement joins TRBV9 to TRBJ1-1; no clear D gene. The germline gives CDR1 SGDLS, CDR2 YYNGEE. The CDR3 has 14 residues. Deletions cut 6 bases from V and 3 bases from J, with 15 bases between. The CDR3 protein is CASNPGPRDTEAFF. The CDR3 nucleotides read TGTGCCAGCAACCCTGGCCCGCGGGACACTGAAGCTTTCTTT.

In regard to this clone: This specimen includes other DNA sequences encoding the same CDR3. The chain combines TRBV18 with TRBJ2-7; D unclear. CDR1 is KGHSH and CDR2 is LQKENI in the germline V gene. The CDR3 spans 12 residues. The ends were cut back, 3 bases at V and 0 bases at J, with 3 bases in the middle. CDR3 DNA: TGTGCCAGCTCACCTCCCTCCTACGAGCAGTACTTC. Protein: CASSPPSYEQYF.

This chain connects TRBV6-4 to TRBJ1-5; possible D gene TRBD1, 5 bases. V shed 11 bases and J shed 3 bases, with 17 bases lying between them. The V gene's germline CDR1 is MRHNA and CDR2 SNTAGT. The CDR3 spans 14 residues. CDR3 in DNA: TGTGCCGGAGACTTCAGGGAGGACAATCAGCCCCAGCATTTT. This encodes CAGDFREDNQPQHF.

This clone appeared once. The V and J genes are TRBV27 and TRBJ1-1; no definite D call. CDR1 and CDR2 (germline): MNHEY, SMNVEV (reference sequence). This CDR3 has 11 amino acids. The CDR3 loop reads CAISGPLGAFF. CDR3 in DNA: TGTGCTATAAGCGGTCCTCTTGGAGCTTTCTTT.

This chain connects TRBV2 to TRBJ2-7; D unclear. This CDR3 has 15 amino acids. The V end lost 3 bases, the J end lost 0 bases, and 12 bases lay between the germline ends. Germline CDR1 reads SNHLY; CDR2 reads FYNNEI. DNA for the CDR3: TGTGCCAGCAGTGAGGCTAGGGCCGACTCCTACGAGCAGTACTTC. Amino acids: CASSEARADSYEQYF. Full variable domain (rest looked up from reference TRBV2 and TRBJ2-7): EPEVTQTPSHQVTQMGQEVILRCVPISNHLYFYWYRQILGQKVEFLVSFYNNEISEKSEIFDDQFSVERPDGSNFTLKIRSTKLEDSAMYFCASSEARADSYEQYFGPGTRLTVT.

V usage is TRBV19 and J usage is TRBJ2-5; D not resolved. V dropped 5 bases and J dropped 1 base, with 17 bases sitting between them. Looked up from germline, CDR1 is LNHDA and CDR2 is SQIVND (reference sequence). The CDR3 extends over 16 amino acids. The chain's CDR3 is CASSSRVSSTQETQYF. CDR3 nucleotides: TGTGCCAGTAGTTCCCGGGTTAGCTCTACCCAAGAGACCCAGTACTTC.

The chain employs TRBV7-9 and TRBJ2-1; 9 bases line up with TRBD1. The CDR3 contains 17 residues. Per germline, CDR1 SEHNR and CDR2 FQNEAQ (reference sequence). J was trimmed by 4 bases and V by 5 bases; bases with no gene match: 12. The CDR3 here is CASSHSPGTGPYNEQFF. The CDR3 nucleotides read TGTGCCAGCAGCCATTCCCCCGGGACAGGGCCTTACAATGAGCAGTTCTTC. The full variable domain, in which reference TRBV7-9 and TRBJ2-1 provide the parts outside the CDR3, is DTGVSQNPRHKITKRGQNVTFRCDPISEHNRLYWYRQTLGQGPEFLTYFQNEAQLEKSRLLSDRFSAERPKGSFSTLEIQRTEQGDSAMYLCASSHSPGTGPYNEQFFGPGTRLTVL.

The CDR3 here is CASSAFNQPQHF. The CDR3 DNA reads TGTGCCAGCAGCGCCTTTAATCAGCCCCAGCATTTT. This chain connects TRBV7-8 to TRBJ1-5; no clear D gene. V gave up 5 bases and J gave up 4 bases, with 6 bases separating them. The CDR3 has 12 residues. The germline V gene has CDR1 SGHVS and CDR2 FQNEAQ.

In DNA, the CDR3 is TGTGCGTCAGGGGCTAGCGGGAGCACAGATACGCAGTATTTT. Amino acid sequence: CASGASGSTDTQYF. This chain joins TRBV15 and TRBJ2-3; 8 positions agree with TRBD2. The CDR3 has 14 amino acids. Germline V gene lookup returns CDR1 LNHNV and CDR2 YYDKDF (reference sequence). The full variable domain, completed using reference TRBV15 and TRBJ2-3, is DAMVIQNPRYQVTQFGKPVTLSCSQTLNHNVMYWYQQKSSQAPKLLFHYYDKDFNNEADTPDNFQSRRPNTSFCFLDIRSPGLGDTAMYLCASGASGSTDTQYFGPGTRLTVL.

This chain joins TRBV5-1 and TRBJ2-7, with D possibly matching TRBD2 (6 bases). The CDR3 length is 13 residues. The V end was cut by 5 bases, the J end by 0 bases, with 9 bases between. From germline, CDR1 is SGHRS and CDR2 YFSETQ. CDR3 protein: CASREGSSYEQYF. The CDR3 bases are TGCGCCAGCAGGGAGGGGAGCTCCTACGAGCAGTACTTC.

This clone was seen more than once but under ten times. The chain is built from TRBV4-1 and TRBJ2-7; D may be TRBD2 (5 bases). The CDR3 is 15 amino acids. V dropped 4 bases and J dropped 0 bases, with 13 bases sitting between them. Germline V gene data show CDR1 as MGHRA and CDR2 as YSYEKL. The CDR3 nucleotides are TGCGCCAGCAGCCTAAGGAGAGGGAGCTCCTACGAGCAGTACTTC. It is translated as CASSLRRGSSYEQYF.

The rearrangement links TRBV2 to TRBJ1-1, with D uncertain. V was pared by 2 bases and J by 1 base, with 14 bases between. This CDR3 region has 16 residues. Germline CDR1 is SNHLY and CDR2 is FYNNEI. The DNA for the CDR3 is TGTGCCAGCAGTGAACCGCGGGCCCCCCCGAACACTGAAGCTTTCTTT. It yields the protein CASSEPRAPPNTEAFF.

Only one count was recorded for this clone. The chain combines TRBV7-2 with TRBJ2-3, with D tentatively TRBD1 or TRBD2 (6 bases each). CDR1 and CDR2 from the germline V gene are SGHTA and FQGNSA. Trimming took 7 bases from V and 6 from J, leaving 20 bases between them. The CDR3 runs to 15 residues. The CDR3 DNA is TGTGCCAGCAAAGCCTGGTCGGGGGCTCAGGATACGCAGTATTTT. This gives the protein CASKAWSGAQDTQYF.